This passage covers 27 T cell receptor beta chains from one sample sequenced in a study of blood T cells in healthy people across ages. For the second PCR, which ran for about 6 to 11 cycles, a sample-barcoded 5' primer and a J-beta primer mix were used. MiXCR, run by TCRdb on the 5' RACE reads, gives a single entry per CDR3 protein. The sample has hundreds of thousands of distinct CDR3 sequences, 58% seen once. The sample was blood. The receptors were gathered from a man under 40 in good health.

Concerning this clonotype itself: Sequence at one end of the junction differs from germline and may be a read error. This chain joins TRBV6-6 and TRBJ1-1; TRBD1 might be the D (6 bases). The CDR3 has 14 amino acids. Germline values: CDR1 MNHNY, CDR2 SVGAGI (reference sequence). This chain's CDR3 is CVSSSPTGNTEAFF. In DNA, the CDR3 is TGTGTCAGCAGCTCCCCGACAGGGAACACTGAAGCTTTCTTT.

The genes are TRBV5-1 and TRBJ2-1; TRBD2 might be the D (6 bases). V lost 5 bases and J lost 7, with 16 bases in between. Germline V lookup: CDR1 SGHRS, CDR2 YFSETQ. There are 14 residues in the CDR3. In DNA, the CDR3 is TGCGCCAGCAGTTCGGGACTGGCAATAAATGAGCAGTTCTTC. This sequence encodes CASSSGLAINEQFF. The variable domain in full, with the rest retrieved from reference TRBV5-1 and TRBJ2-1, is KAGVTQTPRYLIKTRGQQVTLSCSPISGHRSVSWYQQTPGQGLQFLFEYFSETQRNKGNFPGRFSGRQFSNSRSEMNVSTLELGDSALYLCASSSGLAINEQFFGPGTRLTVL.

The V call is TRBV29-1, the J call TRBJ2-7; no reliable D call. This CDR3 is built from 11 residues. From germline, CDR1 is SQVTM and CDR2 ANQGSEA. Trimming took 2 bases from V and 3 from J, leaving 5 bases between them. The CDR3 DNA reads TGCAGCGTTGAACTACACTACGAGCAGTACTTC. Its protein is CSVELHYEQYF.

The chain links TRBV28 to TRBJ2-7; D unclear. The CDR3 spans 11 residues. Germline V CDR1 and CDR2: MDHEN, SYDVKM. Trimming removed 7 bases from V and 6 bases from J, with 10 bases in between. In DNA, the CDR3 is TGTGCCAGCACGAGCAACGGCGAGCAGTACTTC. Translating it yields CASTSNGEQYF. The full variable domain, in which reference TRBV28 and TRBJ2-7 provide the parts outside the CDR3, is DVKVTQSSRYLVKRTGEKVFLECVQDMDHENMFWYRQDPGLGLRLIYFSYDVKMKEKGDIPEGYSVSREKKERFSLILESASTNQTSMYLCASTSNGEQYFGPGTRLTVT.

The chain has TRBV27 and TRBJ2-1, with D perhaps matching TRBD1 (5 bases). Per germline, CDR1 MNHEY and CDR2 SMNVEV (reference sequence). The CDR3 has 16 residues. V was clipped by 2 bases and J by 3 bases, with 14 bases between them. CDR3 residues: CASSLDLQGSYNEQFF. The CDR3 region has the DNA TGTGCCAGCAGTTTAGATTTGCAGGGTAGCTACAATGAGCAGTTCTTC.

The chain links TRBV7-2 to TRBJ2-2; 8 nucleotides agree with TRBD1. With V trimmed by 1 base and J by 5 bases, 3 bases remained unmatched. The germline V gene encodes CDR1 SGHTA and CDR2 FQGNSA. The CDR3 is 15 amino acids. DNA for the CDR3: TGTGCCAGCAGCTTAGGGACAGGGACAACCGGGGAGCTGTTTTTT. Translating gives CASSLGTGTTGELFF.

The chain recombines TRBV7-9 with TRBJ2-3; 12 bases agree with TRBD2. Germline trimming cut 5 bases from V and 10 bases from J; bases unmatched to any gene: 10. The CDR3 extends over 15 amino acids. CDR1 and CDR2 (germline): SEHNR, FQNEAQ (reference sequence). CDR3 sequence reads: CASSLSTSGGLAQYF. For the CDR3, the DNA is TGTGCCAGCAGCCTATCGACTAGCGGGGGTCTCGCGCAGTATTTT.

V gene TRBV7-6 combines with J gene TRBJ2-7; D is unclear. The CDR3 spans 15 residues. The V end was cut by 1 base, the J end by 4 bases, with 14 bases between. CDR1 SGHVS and CDR2 FNYEAQ come from the germline V gene. DNA for the CDR3: TGTGCCAGCAGCTTAGAGGCAGAAAGTCTATACGAGCAGTACTTC. Its protein product is CASSLEAESLYEQYF.

This clonotype has just a few counts. This chain joins TRBV20-1 and TRBJ2-7; tentative D call: TRBD2 (6 bases). CDR1 DFQATT and CDR2 SNEGSKA come from the germline V gene (reference sequence). Deletions cut 3 bases from V and 12 bases from J, with 24 bases between. The CDR3 covers 14 residues. The DNA of the CDR3 is TGCAGTGCTAGGTTAGAGACTAGTCTCCCGAAGCCGTACTTC. This translates into CSARLETSLPKPYF.

The rearrangement joins TRBV9 to TRBJ2-1; unclear D gene. This CDR3 has 14 amino acids. CDR1 and CDR2 (germline): SGDLS, YYNGEE. The ends were cut back, 0 bases at V and 6 bases at J, with 10 bases in the middle. This CDR3 is CASSVVASSNEQFF. The CDR3 DNA reads as TGTGCCAGCAGCGTAGTGGCCAGCTCCAATGAGCAGTTCTTC.

This clonotype appeared a few times. The chain is built from TRBV11-2 and TRBJ2-7; 7 positions match TRBD1. The CDR3 spans 15 residues. Per germline, CDR1 SGHAT and CDR2 FQNNGV. Losses at the gene ends were 5 bases for V and 2 bases for J; bases not matched to a gene: 9. The CDR3 region is CASSPTTGSAYEQYF. The CDR3 DNA reads TGTGCCAGCAGCCCGACGACAGGGTCTGCCTACGAGCAGTACTTC.

This clonotype has only a few counts. The chain couples TRBV2 to TRBJ2-7; D not certain. V lost 3 bases to trimming and J lost 2 bases, with 8 bases between them. This CDR3 spans 13 amino acids. Looked up from germline, CDR1 is SNHLY and CDR2 is FYNNEI. The CDR3 sequence is CASSELATYEQYF. CDR3 bases: TGTGCCAGCAGTGAGTTGGCAACCTACGAGCAGTACTTC.

This clonotype turned up a few times. J is TRBJ1-2 and V is TRBV4-2; D gene uncertain. Germline loops: CDR1 LGHNA, CDR2 YNFKEQ. The CDR3 loop spans 16 amino acids. V lost 0 bases and J 2 bases, leaving 13 bases between the germline ends. CDR3 in DNA: TGTGCCAGCAGCCAAGATCGGTTCAGCCCCAACTATGGCTACACCTTC. As protein: CASSQDRFSPNYGYTF.

V is TRBV27 and J is TRBJ2-7, with D possibly TRBD1 on 5 matching bases. The CDR3 has 14 residues. Trimming cost V 3 bases and J 3 bases, with 12 bases left between them. CDR1 is MNHEY and CDR2 is SMNVEV in the germline V gene (reference sequence). The CDR3 nucleotides are TGTGCCAGCAGTTTGTTCGCAGGGCGCTACGAGCAGTACTTC. The encoded protein is CASSLFAGRYEQYF.

The chain employs TRBV28 and TRBJ2-7; TRBD1 might be the D (6 bases). Germline-derived CDR1 and CDR2 are MDHEN and SYDVKM. Trimming took off 7 bases at V and 3 bases at J, with 19 bases between the two ends. The CDR3 covers 15 residues. The CDR3 protein is CASTLSTTGNYEQYF. The CDR3 bases are TGTGCCAGCACCTTATCGACTACAGGGAACTACGAGCAGTACTTC. Supplemented by reference TRBV28 and TRBJ2-7, the full variable domain reads DVKVTQSSRYLVKRTGEKVFLECVQDMDHENMFWYRQDPGLGLRLIYFSYDVKMKEKGDIPEGYSVSREKKERFSLILESASTNQTSMYLCASTLSTTGNYEQYFGPGTRLTVT.

This clonotype was detected ten times or more. J is TRBJ2-7 and V is TRBV4-1, with D possibly TRBD1 on 6 matching bases. Trimming removed 4 bases from V and 5 bases from J, with 15 bases in between. This CDR3 region has 14 residues. Per germline, CDR1 MGHRA and CDR2 YSYEKL. The CDR3 is CASSPIVGHHEQYF. The CDR3 nucleotides read TGCGCCAGCAGCCCTATTGTGGGACACCACGAGCAGTACTTC.

V usage is TRBV18 and J usage is TRBJ2-4; D gene ambiguous. V was cut by 1 base and J by 13 bases, with 17 bases left in between. The CDR3 runs to 14 residues. Germline loops: CDR1 KGHSH, CDR2 LQKENI. CDR3 region: CASSPQRQLGEQYF. The CDR3 nucleotides read TGTGCCAGCTCACCACAACGACAACTTGGAGAGCAGTACTTC.

The chain carries TRBV7-9 and TRBJ2-5; D might be TRBD1 or TRBD2, each matching 5 bases. There are 14 residues in the CDR3. Germline values: CDR1 SEHNR, CDR2 FQNEAQ (reference sequence). Trimming pared 5 bases from V and 4 bases from J, leaving 14 bases between. CDR3 coding DNA: TGTGCCAGCAGCCCCCAGGGAGAGGTAGAGACCCAGTACTTC. It codes for CASSPQGEVETQYF.

This clonotype was observed once. The rearrangement uses TRBV7-9 and TRBJ2-7, with D possibly matching TRBD2 (5 bases). Germline CDR1 and CDR2: SEHNR and FQNEAQ (reference sequence). Between the trimmed V and J ends, which lost 5 bases and 5 bases, there was a span of 16 bases. This CDR3 comprises 14 residues. The CDR3, as DNA: TGTGCCAGCAGCCGGACGGGGATGAGGGACGAGCAGTACTTC. Its protein product is CASSRTGMRDEQYF.

CDR3 loop: CASSLSPGFVEFF. CDR3 sequence (DNA): TGTGCCAGCAGTTTAAGCCCAGGGTTCGTCGAGTTCTTC. This sequence joins TRBV27 and TRBJ2-1; a possible D gene is TRBD1 (5 bases). Looked up from germline, CDR1 is MNHEY and CDR2 is SMNVEV (reference sequence). The CDR3 sequence is 13 residues long. The V and J ends lost 2 bases and 14 bases respectively, with 16 bases between them.

The chain is built from TRBV6-2 or TRBV6-3 and TRBJ2-7, with D tentatively TRBD1 or TRBD2 (5 bases each). The germline V gene encodes CDR1 MNHEY and CDR2 SVGEGT. The V and J ends lost 7 bases and 3 bases respectively, with 10 bases between them. The CDR3 spans 12 residues. CDR3 in amino acids: CASISGGYEQYF. The DNA of the CDR3 is TGTGCCAGCATCTCTGGGGGCTACGAGCAGTACTTC.

The rearrangement links TRBV20-1 to TRBJ2-5, with 9 bases identical to TRBD2. Matching the DNA end better, TRBJ2-7 makes the J call doubtful. CDR3 size: 13 residues. Germline loops: CDR1 DFQATT, CDR2 SNEGSKA (reference sequence). The CDR3 bases are TGCAGTGCCCATAGCGGGAGATCGGACGAGCAGTACTTC. Protein product: CSAHSGRSDEQYF.

The rearrangement joins TRBV6-5 to TRBJ2-7; 8 bases fit TRBD2. V was pared by 0 bases and J by 0 bases, with 7 bases of the junction left unmatched. CDR3 length equals 17 residues. Germline CDR1 is MNHEY and CDR2 is SVGAGI. The CDR3 loop reads CASSYSISGRVSYEQYF. The CDR3 region has the DNA TGTGCCAGCAGTTACTCGATCAGCGGGAGAGTCTCCTACGAGCAGTACTTC.

The chain links TRBV12-3 or TRBV12-4 to TRBJ2-5; TRBD2 matches at 11 bases. The CDR3 spans 16 residues. V was clipped by 0 bases and J by 11 bases; unmatched bases: 11. The CDR3 DNA reads as TGTGCCAGCAGTTTAGCGCTAGCGGGGGGACTTAGTGAGCAGTACTTC. Protein product: CASSLALAGGLSEQYF.

This clonotype was observed a handful of times. The rearrangement joins TRBV29-1 to TRBJ2-1; 8 positions agree with TRBD2. After removal of 4 bases from V and 0 bases from J, the junction contained 11 bases not matched to a gene. There are 17 residues in the CDR3. CDR1 is SQVTM and CDR2 is ANQGSEA in the germline V gene. CDR3 sequence reads: CSVVTSEFLRSYNEQFF. DNA for the CDR3: TGCAGCGTTGTGACTAGCGAATTTCTCCGCTCCTACAATGAGCAGTTCTTC.

This clonotype appeared a few times. V usage is TRBV28 and J usage is TRBJ2-1, with no clear D. The CDR3 totals 13 residues. Trimming left V 2 bases short and J 1 base short, with 3 bases between. Germline loops: CDR1 MDHEN, CDR2 SYDVKM. The CDR3 DNA sequence: TGTGCCAGCAGTTTACGGTCCTACAATGAGCAGTTCTTC. Translating gives CASSLRSYNEQFF.

The DNA for the CDR3 is TGTGCCAGCAGCCTCGGGACTAGCGGGAAAAGCCCCTACGAGCAGTACTTC. This translates into CASSLGTSGKSPYEQYF. The chain is built from TRBV3-1 and TRBJ2-7; 13 bases are shared with TRBD2. Germline assignment: CDR1 LGHDT and CDR2 YNNKEL (reference sequence). The CDR3 sequence is 17 residues long. J gave up 2 bases and V 4 bases, and 8 bases lay outside the gene matches.